One and the same sample provided the 26 T cell receptor beta chains below, sequenced in a study of CD8+ T cells in alopecia areata. Extracted from the samples, RNA was reverse transcribed into cDNA to serve as the sequencing template. Some clones are missing from TCRdb's copy, which holds only in-frame ones; the method was immunoSEQ multiplex PCR. The table includes a few hundred thousand clones, 60% detected once. The treatment: oral pan-JAK inhibitor, 5-10 mg twice daily. Sequenced material: CD4+ T cells sorted from blood, taken around week 54, from a patient treated with tofacitinib. These receptors were collected from a human donor with alopecia areata.

The sample holds a few counts of this clone. V usage is TRBV30 and J usage is TRBJ2-3, with 8 bases identical to TRBD2. This CDR3 spans 15 amino acids. V trimming: 6 bases; J trimming: 5 bases; junction bases outside the gene matches: 13. Germline CDR1 is GTSNPN and CDR2 is SVGIG (reference sequence). The CDR3 DNA is TGTGCCTGCCACTCGGGGACTAGGACTGTAGATACGCAGTATTTT. Amino acid sequence: CACHSGTRTVDTQYF.

The chain uses TRBV9 and TRBJ2-2; possibly TRBD2 for D (6 bases). Germline V lookup: CDR1 SGDLS, CDR2 YYNGEE. Trimming left V 4 bases short and J 3 bases short, with 13 bases between. The CDR3 loop spans 15 amino acids. The CDR3 bases are TGTGCCAGCAGCATCCGGGACTCCTACACCGGGGAGCTGTTTTTT. This translates into CASSIRDSYTGELFF.

This chain joins TRBV18 and TRBJ2-6; 9 positions match TRBD1. Germline lookup yields CDR1 KGHSH and CDR2 LQKENI. This CDR3 comprises 17 residues. J gave up 0 bases and V 2 bases, and 2 bases lay outside the gene matches. The CDR3 spells CASSPGQGNSGANVLTF. CDR3 DNA sequence: TGTGCCAGCTCACCAGGACAGGGGAACTCTGGGGCCAACGTCCTGACTTTC.

The chain carries TRBV9 and TRBJ1-2; 11 nucleotides align to TRBD1. V trimming: 1 base; J trimming: 10 bases; junction bases outside the gene matches: 15. The germline V gene encodes CDR1 SGDLS and CDR2 YYNGEE. The CDR3 sequence is 17 residues long. CDR3 DNA: TGTGCCAGCAGCGTAAATAGTCGAGGGGACAGGGGGTCCCCCTACACCTTC. Its protein is CASSVNSRGDRGSPYTF.

This clone occurred once. The rearrangement uses TRBV5-1 and TRBJ1-3; no reliable D call. The V gene lost 2 bases and the J gene lost 1 base, with 19 bases spanning the gap. Germline V lookup: CDR1 SGHRS, CDR2 YFSETQ. The CDR3 loop spans 18 amino acids. CDR3: CASSFTAASITSGNTIYF. In nucleotides, the CDR3 is TGCGCCAGCAGCTTCACAGCCGCGTCAATAACGTCTGGAAACACCATATATTTT.

The V call is TRBV15, the J call TRBJ1-1; possibly TRBD1 for D (6 bases). Germline values: CDR1 LNHNV, CDR2 YYDKDF (reference sequence). The V and J ends lost 0 bases and 4 bases respectively, with 15 bases between them. The CDR3 has 16 residues. This chain's CDR3 is CATSRDQWGAGTEAFF. The CDR3 bases are TGTGCCACCAGCAGAGATCAGTGGGGGGCCGGCACTGAAGCTTTCTTT.

The rearrangement uses TRBV9 and TRBJ2-5; a possible D gene is TRBD2 (6 bases). Germline CDR1 SGDLS, CDR2 YYNGEE. The CDR3 runs to 15 residues. V shed 4 bases and J shed 3 bases, with 16 bases lying between them. The DNA of the CDR3 is TGTGCCAGCAGCCCAGAGGGGACTCCGAAAGAGACCCAGTACTTC. It translates to CASSPEGTPKETQYF.

DNA for the CDR3: TGTGCCAGCTGGGGGGCGGACTATGGCTACACCTTC. It is translated as CASWGADYGYTF. V usage is TRBV6-5 and J usage is TRBJ1-2; D may be TRBD1 (6 bases). The CDR3 has 12 residues. Looked up from germline, CDR1 is MNHEY and CDR2 is SVGAGI. V dropped 8 bases and J dropped 3 bases, with 10 bases sitting between them.

The CDR3 spells CASSERGHGYGYTF. In nucleotides, the CDR3 is TGTGCCAGCAGTGAGCGGGGCCACGGCTATGGCTACACCTTC. The V gene is TRBV2, the J gene TRBJ1-2, with a weak D call TRBD1 (5 bases). The germline V gene encodes CDR1 SNHLY and CDR2 FYNNEI. V dropped 3 bases and J dropped 4 bases, with 12 bases sitting between them. The CDR3 loop spans 14 amino acids.

This clone was recorded a few times. V and J are TRBV6-4 and TRBJ1-4; D uncertain. The CDR3 has 13 amino acids. Germline V lookup: CDR1 MRHNA, CDR2 SNTAGT. Trimming took off 4 bases at V and 10 bases at J, with 13 bases between the two ends. CDR3: CASSVDHSGKLFF. CDR3 DNA: TGTGCCAGCAGTGTGGATCACAGCGGAAAACTGTTTTTT.

For this clone: The same CDR3 is also encoded by other DNA sequences in this sample. The V and J genes are TRBV30 and TRBJ2-3; D is unclear. The CDR3 extends over 11 amino acids. V shed 2 bases and J shed 5 bases, with 5 bases lying between them. Germline-derived CDR1 and CDR2 are GTSNPN and SVGIG (reference sequence). CDR3 coding DNA: TGTGCCTGGAGTCCGAAAGATACGCAGTATTTT. Translation gives CAWSPKDTQYF.

The chain has TRBV30 and TRBJ1-1, with TRBD1 identical over 7 bases. There are 12 residues in the CDR3. Trimming removed 5 bases from V and 1 base from J; junction bases left unmatched: 1. CDR1 and CDR2 from the germline V gene are GTSNPN and SVGIG (reference sequence). This CDR3 is CAWGQENTEAFF. The CDR3 DNA reads TGTGCCTGGGGACAGGAGAACACTGAAGCTTTCTTT.

The chain recombines TRBV9 with TRBJ2-3, with D uncertain. Germline CDR1 SGDLS, CDR2 YYNGEE. The CDR3 consists of 13 residues. V dropped 0 bases and J dropped 2 bases, with 4 bases sitting between them. This CDR3 reads CASSVALTDTQYF. CDR3 nucleotide sequence: TGTGCCAGCAGCGTAGCTCTCACAGATACGCAGTATTTT.

This clone was found once. The J gene is TRBJ1-1, the V gene TRBV5-4; unclear D gene. Trimming cost V 3 bases and J 3 bases, with 15 bases left between them. There are 15 residues in the CDR3. Germline V gene data show CDR1 as SGHNT and CDR2 as YYREEE (reference sequence). The CDR3 here is CASSSLKGGDTEAFF. The DNA of the CDR3 is TGTGCCAGCAGCTCCCTTAAGGGTGGGGACACTGAAGCTTTCTTT.

In this sample, this clone turned up a few times. The rearrangement joins TRBV10-3 to TRBJ1-6, with TRBD1 identical over 9 bases. V shed 11 bases, J shed 8 bases, and the junction held 7 bases outside the gene matches. The CDR3 runs 13 residues. The germline V gene has CDR1 ENHRY and CDR2 SYGVKD. The CDR3 reads CAFSQGADSPLHF. DNA of the CDR3: TGTGCCTTCTCACAGGGGGCTGATTCACCCCTCCACTTT.

V usage is TRBV25-1 and J usage is TRBJ1-2; 10 bases match TRBD1. The CDR3 is 16 amino acids. Trimming took 2 bases from V and 6 from J; bases not matched to a gene: 9. Germline loops: CDR1 MGHDK, CDR2 SYGVNS. The DNA for the CDR3 is TGTGCCAGCAGTGAAGGAGGGGGACAGGGGATCCATGGCTACACCTTC. Residues: CASSEGGGQGIHGYTF.

This chain links TRBV30 with TRBJ1-2; D gene uncertain. The CDR3 totals 13 residues. Germline values: CDR1 GTSNPN, CDR2 SVGIG (reference sequence). Trimming shortened V by 2 bases and J by 5 bases, and 12 bases separated the two germline ends. DNA of the CDR3: TGTGCCTGGAGTCCCTTGGGCAGTTATGGCTACACCTTC. This gives the protein CAWSPLGSYGYTF.

The chain uses TRBV5-1 and TRBJ1-6, with a weak D call TRBD1 (5 bases). CDR1 and CDR2 (germline): SGHRS, YFSETQ. The germline V and J ends were trimmed by 4 bases and 8 bases, with 13 bases remaining between them. This CDR3 region has 14 residues. The CDR3 reads CASSQGEIYSPLHF. Here the CDR3 DNA reads TGCGCCAGCAGCCAGGGCGAGATTTATTCACCCCTCCACTTT.

The chain carries TRBV14 and TRBJ2-3; 8 bases agree with TRBD2. CDR3 length: 14 amino acids. Germline V gene lookup returns CDR1 SGHDN and CDR2 FVKESK. V dropped 3 bases and J dropped 4; count of bases not matched to a gene: 3. The CDR3 reads CASSHGGVADTQYF. CDR3 bases: TGTGCCAGCAGCCACGGGGGGGTGGCAGATACGCAGTATTTT.

In its sample, this clone was seen a few times. This chain uses TRBV7-9 with TRBJ1-6, with a weak D call TRBD1 (5 bases). Per the germline V gene, CDR1 is SEHNR and CDR2 is FQNEAQ (reference sequence). Trimming pared 8 bases from V and 3 bases from J, leaving 14 bases between. This CDR3 is 15 amino acids long. CDR3 nucleotides: TGTGCCAGCGGGTCGACAGACCTCTATAATTCACCCCTCCACTTT. Residues: CASGSTDLYNSPLHF.

V usage is TRBV2 and J usage is TRBJ1-1, with D possibly TRBD1 on 5 matching bases. This CDR3 is 13 amino acids long. V lost 8 bases and J lost 4, with 14 bases in between. Per the germline V gene, CDR1 is SNHLY and CDR2 is FYNNEI. As DNA, the CDR3 is TGTGCCAGCGCAGGGCAGAGAATCACTGAAGCTTTCTTT. Translated, it gives CASAGQRITEAFF. The whole variable domain, filled in from reference TRBV2 and TRBJ1-1, reads EPEVTQTPSHQVTQMGQEVILRCVPISNHLYFYWYRQILGQKVEFLVSFYNNEISEKSEIFDDQFSVERPDGSNFTLKIRSTKLEDSAMYFCASAGQRITEAFFGQGTRLTVV.

This clone was recorded a few times. The chain couples TRBV9 to TRBJ1-1; unclear D gene. Germline V lookup: CDR1 SGDLS, CDR2 YYNGEE. The CDR3 totals 15 residues. V gave up 3 bases and J gave up 0 bases, with 12 bases separating them. The CDR3 DNA reads TGTGCCAGCAGCGCCAGACACAACATGAACACTGAAGCTTTCTTT. It translates to CASSARHNMNTEAFF.

This clone has just one count. The chain links TRBV12-5 to TRBJ1-1; D perhaps matches TRBD1 (6 bases). CDR1 and CDR2 from the germline V gene are LGHNT and FRNRAP. V was trimmed by 6 bases and J by 0 bases, leaving 14 bases between them. This CDR3 is built from 15 residues. CDR3 in DNA: TGTGCTAGTGGCTCTGGACAGTTCTTGAACACTGAAGCTTTCTTT. Translating gives CASGSGQFLNTEAFF.

The chain joins TRBV30 to TRBJ1-3, with 12 bases matching TRBD1. The CDR3 is made up of 18 amino acids. Germline values: CDR1 GTSNPN, CDR2 SVGIG (reference sequence). Trimming cost V 3 bases and J 2 bases; bases outside gene matches: 11. The CDR3 region has the DNA TGTGCCTGGAGACGACCGGGACAGGGGGCAGGCGCTGGAAACACCATATATTTT. Encoded protein: CAWRRPGQGAGAGNTIYF. Using reference TRBV30 and TRBJ1-3 for the parts outside the CDR3, the full variable domain is SQTIHQWPATLVQPVGSPLSLECTVEGTSNPNLYWYRQAAGRGLQLLFYSVGIGQISSEVPQNLSASRPQDRQFILSSKKLLLSDSGFYLCAWRRPGQGAGAGNTIYFGEGSWLTVV.

The chain has TRBV29-1 and TRBJ2-3; no definite D call. The CDR3 has 14 residues. Germline values: CDR1 SQVTM, CDR2 ANQGSEA. The V end was cut by 3 bases, the J end by 0 bases, with 10 bases between. CDR3 in amino acids: CSVESIPSTDTQYF. CDR3 coding DNA: TGCAGCGTTGAGTCCATACCTAGCACAGATACGCAGTATTTT.

The table lists this clone with a count of one. J is TRBJ1-1 and V is TRBV30; 8 bases map to TRBD1. There are 13 residues in the CDR3. CDR1 and CDR2 from the germline V gene are GTSNPN and SVGIG (reference sequence). J lost 7 bases, V lost 2 bases, and 6 bases had no gene match. Here the CDR3 DNA reads TGTGCCTGGAGTCCGGACAGGGCTGTTGAAGCTTTCTTT. It specifies CAWSPDRAVEAFF.